A single sample is the source of the 29 T cell receptor beta chains below, sequenced in a study of T cell responses to AZD1222 COVID-19 vaccine. TCRdb keeps only in-frame clones here, not all; method: immunoSEQ multiplex PCR. The data contain 200,000 to 300,000 clones, just over 90% of them singletons. The sample consisted of peripheral blood, taken on day 0 of AZD1222 vaccination. The source of these receptors is an adult in good health.

The rearrangement links TRBV28 to TRBJ2-3, with 7 bases lining up with TRBD2. V shed 2 bases and J 0 bases; nucleotides not matched to a gene: 5. CDR1 and CDR2 (germline): MDHEN, SYDVKM. The length of the CDR3 is 16 residues. The CDR3 here is CASSLGTTSSTDTQYF. The CDR3 DNA is TGTGCCAGCAGTTTAGGGACTACCTCAAGCACAGATACGCAGTATTTT.

This chain connects TRBV6-5 to TRBJ2-1; 11 bases are a match to TRBD2. Looked up from germline, CDR1 is MNHEY and CDR2 is SVGAGI. The CDR3 is 15 residues long. Trimming at V came to 8 bases and at J to 7 bases, leaving 10 bases not matched to a gene. The CDR3 DNA reads TGTGCCAGCGGCTCTAGCGGGAGGTCGAAGAATGAGCAGTTCTTC. Translating it yields CASGSSGRSKNEQFF.

This clone was recorded a few times. V and J are TRBV3-1 (or the pseudogene TRBV3-2) and TRBJ1-6; TRBD1 is a possible D gene (6 bases). This CDR3 spans 17 amino acids. Germline V gene data show CDR1 as LGHDT and CDR2 as YNNKEL (reference sequence). Trimming cost V 0 bases and J 8 bases, with 17 bases left between them. The CDR3 nucleotides are TGTGCCAGCAGCCAAGAAAGGGCGGGACACGAGGATTCACCCCTCCACTTT. Translated, it gives CASSQERAGHEDSPLHF.

The V gene is TRBV4-1, the J gene TRBJ2-7; D possibly corresponds to TRBD1 (6 bases). CDR3 length equals 14 residues. Trimming shortened V by 1 base and J by 5 bases, and 12 bases separated the two germline ends. Germline V CDR1 and CDR2: MGHRA, YSYEKL. The CDR3 loop reads CASSQVDRLDEQYF. In nucleotides, the CDR3 is TGCGCCAGCAGCCAAGTCGACAGGTTGGACGAGCAGTACTTC.

This chain joins TRBV9 and TRBJ2-5, with 8 bases fitting TRBD2. Germline CDR1 reads SGDLS; CDR2 reads YYNGEE. V trimming: 0 bases; J trimming: 4 bases; junction bases outside the gene matches: 17. The CDR3 consists of 19 residues. CDR3 nucleotide sequence: TGTGCCAGCAGCGTAGGAGGGGGGGGAGCGGGAGCCGTAGGAGAGACCCAGTACTTC. Translation: CASSVGGGGAGAVGETQYF.

The chain carries TRBV28 and TRBJ1-2, with 8 bases matching TRBD1. Looked up from germline, CDR1 is MDHEN and CDR2 is SYDVKM. CDR3 size: 15 residues. Trimming at V came to 5 bases and at J to 8 bases, leaving 13 bases not matched to a gene. CDR3 in amino acids: CASSPGQGGRWGYTF. CDR3 DNA sequence: TGTGCCAGCAGTCCTGGACAGGGTGGAAGATGGGGCTACACCTTC.

The CDR3 sequence: CASSPRQGKDTQYF. The CDR3 DNA reads TGTGCCAGCAGCCCTCGACAGGGGAAGGATACGCAGTATTTT. V and J are TRBV11-2 and TRBJ2-3; 8 nucleotides agree with TRBD1. This CDR3 has 14 amino acids. The trim removed 5 bases at V and 6 bases at J, leaving 7 bases unmatched. The V gene's germline CDR1 is SGHAT and CDR2 FQNNGV.

This clone was found once. The chain combines TRBV19 with TRBJ1-2, with 9 positions matching TRBD1. Trimming cost V 6 bases and J 7 bases; bases outside gene matches: 3. The CDR3 sequence is 12 residues long. Per the germline V gene, CDR1 is LNHDA and CDR2 is SQIVND (reference sequence). CDR3 sequence: CASRGQGSGYTF. The CDR3 DNA sequence: TGTGCCAGTAGGGGACAGGGTTCTGGCTACACCTTC.

This rearrangement joins TRBV10-3 to TRBJ1-5; 7 nucleotides agree with TRBD1. CDR3 size: 13 residues. Germline V CDR1 and CDR2: ENHRY, SYGVKD. After removal of 7 bases from V and 7 bases from J, the junction contained 7 bases not matched to a gene. CDR3 DNA sequence: TGTGCCATCACCTTCGGACAGGACCAGCCCCAGCATTTT. Encoded protein: CAITFGQDQPQHF.

J is TRBJ2-1 and V is TRBV3-1 (or the pseudogene TRBV3-2); 8 nucleotides match TRBD2. Trimming took 4 bases from V and 6 from J; bases not matched to a gene: 8. Germline V lookup: CDR1 LGHDT, CDR2 YNNKEL (reference sequence). This CDR3 comprises 15 residues. The CDR3 sequence: CASSPGGTRSNEQFF. CDR3 DNA: TGTGCCAGCAGCCCGGGGGGGACTAGAAGCAATGAGCAGTTCTTC.

Concerning this clone: Other DNA sequences of this sample code for an identical CDR3. The chain recombines TRBV19 with TRBJ1-2; no definite D call. V lost 1 base to trimming and J lost 7 bases, with 4 bases between them. CDR1 is LNHDA, CDR2 SQIVND, per germline (reference sequence). The CDR3 consists of 11 residues. The CDR3 here is CASSIAGGYTF. For the CDR3, the DNA is TGTGCCAGTAGTATAGCTGGTGGCTACACCTTC.

The chain joins TRBV19 to TRBJ2-4; D might be TRBD2 (5 bases). Germline assignment: CDR1 LNHDA and CDR2 SQIVND (reference sequence). Trimming shortened V by 1 base and J by 0 bases, and 10 bases separated the two germline ends. The CDR3 is 16 amino acids. The chain's CDR3 is CASSIGRLLAKNIQYF. For the CDR3, the DNA is TGTGCCAGTAGTATAGGGAGGCTGTTAGCCAAAAACATTCAGTACTTC. The full variable domain, completed using reference TRBV19 and TRBJ2-4, is DGGITQSPKYLFRKEGQNVTLSCEQNLNHDAMYWYRQDPGQGLRLIYYSQIVNDFQKGDIAEGYSVSREKKESFPLTVTSAQKNPTAFYLCASSIGRLLAKNIQYFGAGTRLSVL.

This chain connects TRBV9 to TRBJ2-5; D may be TRBD2 (6 bases). Germline CDR1 SGDLS, CDR2 YYNGEE. Trimming took off 1 base at V and 5 bases at J, with 15 bases between the two ends. The CDR3 contains 15 residues. The CDR3 loop is CASSVRAGPRETQYF. The CDR3 DNA sequence: TGTGCCAGCAGCGTAAGGGCGGGGCCGCGTGAGACCCAGTACTTC.

The chain joins TRBV7-3 to TRBJ2-3; D might be TRBD2 (5 bases). CDR3 size: 14 residues. The V gene's germline CDR1 is SGHTA and CDR2 FQGTGA. Trimming shortened V by 4 bases and J by 5 bases, and 13 bases separated the two germline ends. The CDR3 sequence: CASSSKPAGDTQYF. The CDR3, as DNA: TGTGCCAGCAGCTCTAAGCCCGCGGGAGATACGCAGTATTTT.

V and J are TRBV2 and TRBJ1-2; TRBD1 matches at 7 bases. The junction had 15 bases not matched to a gene; V was cut back by 0 bases and J by 8 bases. Germline V gives CDR1 SNHLY, CDR2 FYNNEI. There are 17 residues in the CDR3. The CDR3 region has the DNA TGTGCCAGCAGTGAAGCGCGAGGGGGCAGGGGTTTTGTCGGCTACACCTTC. Translated: CASSEARGGRGFVGYTF.

The chain links TRBV6-5 to TRBJ2-5, with D possibly TRBD2 on 6 matching bases. V dropped 6 bases and J dropped 4 bases, with 12 bases sitting between them. The CDR3 loop spans 13 amino acids. The germline V gene has CDR1 MNHEY and CDR2 SVGAGI. This CDR3 is CASRQAGRETQYF. CDR3 DNA sequence: TGTGCCAGCAGACAAGCGGGCCGAGAGACCCAGTACTTC.

The CDR3 is CASSLMGARTEAFF. In nucleotides, the CDR3 is TGTGCCAGCAGCTTAATGGGGGCGCGGACTGAAGCTTTCTTT. The rearrangement joins TRBV7-2 to TRBJ1-1, with D maybe TRBD1 (6 bases). Germline V lookup: CDR1 SGHTA, CDR2 FQGNSA. Trimming took off 2 bases at V and 5 bases at J, with 12 bases between the two ends. This CDR3 has 14 residues.

The chain carries TRBV5-1 and TRBJ2-7; D possibly uses TRBD1 or TRBD2 (5 bases each). CDR1 and CDR2 (germline): SGHRS, YFSETQ. The ends were cut back, 2 bases at V and 4 bases at J, with 19 bases in the middle. The CDR3 spans 16 residues. The CDR3 DNA is TGCGCCAGCAGCTTTGGGGACCGCCCGGTTTTATACGAGCAGTACTTC. This encodes CASSFGDRPVLYEQYF.

The rearrangement links TRBV5-1 to TRBJ2-5; the D gene is possibly TRBD1 (5 bases). Per the germline V gene, CDR1 is SGHRS and CDR2 is YFSETQ. V was shortened by 0 bases and J by 2 bases, with 8 bases between the two germline ends. This CDR3 is built from 14 residues. This CDR3 reads CASSLVSGQETQYF. CDR3 DNA: TGCGCCAGCAGCTTGGTGTCAGGGCAAGAGACCCAGTACTTC.

The V and J genes are TRBV4-2 and TRBJ2-2; 12 nucleotides line up with TRBD2. CDR1 and CDR2 from the germline V gene are LGHNA and YNFKEQ. Trimming took 4 bases from V and 4 from J; bases not matched to a gene: 4. The length of the CDR3 is 16 residues. The CDR3 is CASSPPSGRATGELFF. The CDR3 DNA follows: TGTGCCAGCAGCCCCCCTAGCGGGAGGGCCACCGGGGAGCTGTTTTTT.

This chain uses TRBV25-1 with TRBJ2-2; TRBD2 is a possible D gene (6 bases). V shed 8 bases and J shed 0 bases, with 13 bases lying between them. CDR3 size: 15 residues. The germline V gene encodes CDR1 MGHDK and CDR2 SYGVNS. The CDR3 coding sequence is TGTGCCAGCCGGGAGAAGGGAACGAACACCGGGGAGCTGTTTTTT. Its translation: CASREKGTNTGELFF.

CDR3: CASSPTTRGTGELFF. CDR3 coding DNA: TGTGCCAGCAGCCCCACCACTAGGGGCACCGGGGAGCTGTTTTTT. This chain links TRBV4-2 with TRBJ2-2; perhaps D is TRBD1 or TRBD2 (5 bases each). CDR3 length: 15 residues. V dropped 4 bases and J dropped 4 bases, with 13 bases sitting between them. Looked up from germline, CDR1 is LGHNA and CDR2 is YNFKEQ.

The chain recombines TRBV19 with TRBJ1-2; 9 positions match TRBD1. Germline values: CDR1 LNHDA, CDR2 SQIVND (reference sequence). This CDR3 contains 13 residues. With V trimmed by 9 bases and J by 5 bases, 7 bases remained unmatched. The CDR3 loop reads CASSGTGRYGYTF. In DNA, the CDR3 is TGTGCCAGCTCCGGGACAGGGAGATATGGCTACACCTTC.

The chain has TRBV27 and TRBJ1-4; D may be TRBD1 (5 bases). V gave up 2 bases and J gave up 4 bases, with 20 bases separating them. The CDR3 has 18 residues. Germline V gene lookup returns CDR1 MNHEY and CDR2 SMNVEV (reference sequence). CDR3 residues: CASSLRLSGGQLNEKLFF. CDR3 nucleotides: TGTGCCAGCAGTTTACGGCTTTCCGGGGGTCAGCTTAATGAAAAACTGTTTTTT.

This sequence joins TRBV6-6 and TRBJ1-6; no definite D call. This CDR3 comprises 12 residues. Trimming stripped 7 bases from V and 8 bases from J, with 9 bases between. Germline V gene sequence: CDR1 MNHNY, CDR2 SVGAGI (reference sequence). DNA for the CDR3: TGTGCCAGCACCCCAAGGGATTCACCCCTCCACTTT. Translation gives CASTPRDSPLHF.

CDR3 sequence: CASTPQYNSPLHF. The CDR3 DNA sequence: TGTGCCAGCACTCCCCAGTATAATTCACCCCTCCACTTT. The rearrangement uses TRBV12-3 or TRBV12-4 and TRBJ1-6; D is uncertain. V was shortened by 7 bases and J by 4 bases, with 8 bases between the two germline ends. The CDR3 loop spans 13 amino acids.

V is TRBV5-4 and J is TRBJ2-1, with TRBD2 matching 7 bases. The V gene end was trimmed by 0 bases and the J gene end by 3 bases; junction bases not matched to a gene: 3. Germline-derived CDR1 and CDR2 are SGHNT and YYREEE (reference sequence). The CDR3 is 15 amino acids. As DNA, the CDR3 is TGTGCCAGCAGCTTGGACAGCGGGAACTACAATGAGCAGTTCTTC. Its translation is CASSLDSGNYNEQFF.

The chain links TRBV28 to TRBJ1-3; D unresolved. This CDR3 has 11 amino acids. Germline-derived CDR1 and CDR2 are MDHEN and SYDVKM. The V and J ends lost 2 bases and 6 bases respectively, with 2 bases between them. CDR3 in amino acids: CASSLVNTIYF. In DNA form, the CDR3 reads TGTGCCAGCAGTTTAGTAAACACCATATATTTT.

The J gene is TRBJ2-1, the V gene TRBV25-1, with 12 bases identical to TRBD2. This CDR3 has 17 amino acids. The germline gives CDR1 MGHDK, CDR2 SYGVNS. The J segment lost 4 bases and the V segment lost 5 bases, leaving 9 bases of the junction unmatched. CDR3 sequence reads: CASSFLAGGPQYNEQFF. The CDR3 DNA sequence: TGTGCCAGCAGTTTCCTAGCGGGGGGGCCCCAGTACAATGAGCAGTTCTTC.